Below, 21 T cell receptor beta chains from the same sample are listed, as sequenced in a study of T cells in Graves' hyperthyroidism and ophthalmopathy. The CDR3 regions of TCR beta were amplified from RNA transcripts. During a first-round RT-PCR of the TCR CDR3, the HTBI primer set was used. TCRdb reprocessed the multiplex PCR reads via MiXCR and lists one record per CDR3 protein. The data contain under 350,000 distinct CDR3 sequences, over 15% of them singletons. The sample comprised blood. The receptors here all came from an older woman with Graves' ophthalmopathy.

The table lists this clonotype with many counts. The genes are TRBV20-1 and TRBJ1-5; D is possibly TRBD1 (6 bases). The V gene's germline CDR1 is DFQATT and CDR2 SNEGSKA (reference sequence). V was clipped by 2 bases and J by 8 bases, with 10 bases between them. This CDR3 contains 12 residues. CDR3 residues: CSARWGGKPQHF. DNA of the CDR3: TGCAGTGCTAGATGGGGGGGCAAGCCCCAGCATTTT.

This rearrangement joins TRBV20-1 to TRBJ2-1; TRBD2 matches 9 bases. Trimming cost V 3 bases and J 0 bases; bases outside gene matches: 6. Per germline, CDR1 DFQATT and CDR2 SNEGSKA (reference sequence). The CDR3 length is 16 residues. Here the CDR3 reads CSARGTSHSSYNEQFF. The CDR3 nucleotides are TGCAGTGCTAGGGGGACTAGCCACAGCTCCTACAATGAGCAGTTCTTC.

This clonotype has a handful of counts. The chain carries TRBV4-3 and TRBJ2-7, with TRBD2 matching over 7 bases. Germline CDR1 reads LGHNA; CDR2 reads YSLEER. The CDR3 loop spans 15 amino acids. The junction had 6 bases not matched to a gene; V was cut back by 4 bases and J by 0 bases. The CDR3 loop is CASSLQRGSSYEQYF. The CDR3 nucleotides are TGCGCCAGCAGCCTTCAGCGGGGTAGCTCCTACGAGCAGTACTTC.

CDR3 in amino acids: CASSQYLGQGHTDTQYF. The CDR3 DNA reads as TGTGCCAGCTCACAATATTTAGGACAGGGGCACACAGATACGCAGTATTTT. The genes are TRBV18 and TRBJ2-3, with 9 positions matching TRBD1. CDR1 is KGHSH and CDR2 is LQKENI in the germline V gene. Trimming at V came to 4 bases and at J to 2 bases, leaving 10 bases not matched to a gene. This CDR3 has 17 residues.

Many counts were recorded for this clonotype. The J gene is TRBJ2-1, the V gene TRBV27; 8 bases line up with TRBD2. Germline trimming cut 3 bases from V and 2 bases from J; bases unmatched to any gene: 9. The germline V gene encodes CDR1 MNHEY and CDR2 SMNVEV (reference sequence). The CDR3 spans 17 residues. CDR3 sequence reads: CASSFYGRAGAYNEQFF. DNA for the CDR3: TGTGCCAGCAGTTTTTACGGGCGAGCGGGAGCCTACAATGAGCAGTTCTTC.

The table lists this clonotype with a few counts. V and J are TRBV20-1 and TRBJ2-7; 9 positions agree with TRBD1. Germline trimming cut 2 bases from V and 2 bases from J; bases unmatched to any gene: 4. Germline assignment: CDR1 DFQATT and CDR2 SNEGSKA (reference sequence). The CDR3 runs to 14 residues. CDR3 loop: CSARMGQGPYEQYF. The CDR3 nucleotides read TGCAGTGCTAGAATGGGACAGGGTCCCTACGAGCAGTACTTC.

This clonotype turned up a few times. This chain connects TRBV4-3 to TRBJ1-6; D possibly corresponds to TRBD1 (5 bases). The CDR3 length is 15 residues. The V gene's germline CDR1 is LGHNA and CDR2 YSLEER. V dropped 0 bases and J dropped 10 bases, with 13 bases sitting between them. CDR3 DNA sequence: TGCGCCAGCAGCCAAGATTGGCAGGGCGGATCACCCCTCCACTTT. It codes for CASSQDWQGGSPLHF.

This clonotype has at least ten counts. The CDR3 loop reads CSARQDHYGYTF. CDR3 sequence (DNA): TGCAGTGCTAGACAGGACCACTATGGCTACACCTTC. The chain has TRBV20-1 and TRBJ1-2; D unresolved. The V gene's germline CDR1 is DFQATT and CDR2 SNEGSKA (reference sequence). The germline V and J ends were trimmed by 2 bases and 3 bases, with 7 bases remaining between them. The CDR3 contains 12 residues.

V usage is TRBV19 and J usage is TRBJ2-7; D might be TRBD2 (5 bases). V was trimmed by 3 bases and J by 9 bases, leaving 15 bases between them. The CDR3 is made up of 13 amino acids. Germline values: CDR1 LNHDA, CDR2 SQIVND (reference sequence). The CDR3 DNA follows: TGTGCCAGTAGTATTAACCCTGCGGCGGGGCAGTACTTC. Translated, it gives CASSINPAAGQYF.

This clonotype was found many times. The chain joins TRBV5-5 to TRBJ2-5; D call uncertain. Germline V gene sequence: CDR1 SGHKS, CDR2 YYEKEE (reference sequence). This CDR3 is built from 14 residues. Trimming removed 1 base from V and 1 base from J, with 8 bases in between. The CDR3 reads CASSLSLSQETQYF. The DNA for the CDR3 is TGTGCCAGCAGCTTGTCCCTCAGCCAAGAGACCCAGTACTTC.

There are many counts of this clonotype. The chain joins TRBV7-2 to TRBJ2-7, with TRBD1 matching 10 bases. V shed 1 base, J shed 5 bases, and the junction held 5 bases outside the gene matches. The CDR3 extends over 15 amino acids. Germline V lookup: CDR1 SGHTA, CDR2 FQGNSA. In DNA, the CDR3 is TGTGCCAGCAGCTTAGTGGGGACAGGGGCCCACGAGCAGTACTTC. Residues: CASSLVGTGAHEQYF. Drawing the rest from reference TRBV7-2 and TRBJ2-7, the complete variable domain is GAGVSQSPSNKVTEKGKDVELRCDPISGHTALYWYRQSLGQGLEFLIYFQGNSAPDKSGLPSDRFSAERTGGSVSTLTIQRTQQEDSAVYLCASSLVGTGAHEQYFGPGTRLTVT.

Ten or more counts support this clonotype. This sequence joins TRBV12-3 or TRBV12-4 and TRBJ1-2; D may be TRBD1 (5 bases). This CDR3 has 15 amino acids. Trimming removed 6 bases from V and 5 bases from J, with 19 bases in between. The CDR3 is CASRNAGFVNYGYTF. CDR3 DNA: TGTGCCAGCAGGAACGCAGGGTTTGTGAATTATGGCTACACCTTC.

This clonotype came up many times. The rearrangement links TRBV28 to TRBJ1-2; 8 bases agree with TRBD1. This CDR3 has 13 amino acids. Germline trimming cut 8 bases from V and 6 bases from J; bases unmatched to any gene: 8. Germline loops: CDR1 MDHEN, CDR2 SYDVKM. The CDR3 loop is CASYEDRVNGYTF. CDR3 nucleotide sequence: TGTGCCAGCTATGAGGACAGGGTAAATGGCTACACCTTC.

In the case of this clonotype: One end of the junction does not line up with germline, which may come from a read error. The gene calls are TRBV18 and TRBJ2-2; TRBD1 agrees at 9 bases. The CDR3 runs 16 residues. Germline lookup yields CDR1 KGHSH and CDR2 LQKENI. The CDR3: CASSPSGTGRTGGLFF. Written as DNA, the CDR3 is TGTGCCAGCTCACCATCCGGGACAGGGCGTACCGGGGGGCTGTTTTTT. Complete variable domain (other parts from reference TRBV18 and TRBJ2-2): NAGVMQNPRHLVRRRGQEARLRCSPMKGHSHVYWYRQLPEEGLKFMVYLQKENIIDESGMPKERFSAEFPKEGPSILRIQQVVRGDSAAYFCASSPSGTGRTGGLFFGEGSRLTVL.

This clonotype was seen ten or more times. This rearrangement joins TRBV3-1 to TRBJ1-3; tentative D call: TRBD1 (5 bases). Germline assignment: CDR1 LGHDT and CDR2 YNNKEL (reference sequence). The ends were cut back, 0 bases at V and 10 bases at J, with 10 bases in the middle. The CDR3 spans 13 residues. The CDR3 region is CASSQESGSTIYF. Here the CDR3 DNA reads TGTGCCAGCAGCCAAGAGTCAGGGAGTACCATATATTTT.

This clonotype was detected many times. The chain recombines TRBV12-3 or TRBV12-4 with TRBJ2-2; D might be TRBD1 (5 bases). The CDR3 extends over 14 amino acids. The V gene lost 5 bases and the J gene lost 0 bases, with 7 bases spanning the gap. As DNA, the CDR3 is TGTGCCAGCAGTAGGGGCACGAACACCGGGGAGCTGTTTTTT. Its translation is CASSRGTNTGELFF.

The chain combines TRBV20-1 with TRBJ2-5; possible D gene TRBD2, 7 bases. This CDR3 has 15 amino acids. CDR1 and CDR2 (germline): DFQATT, SNEGSKA (reference sequence). V lost 3 bases to trimming and J lost 1 base, with 15 bases between them. The CDR3 nucleotides are TGCAGTGCTAGTCAGCTGGGAGGGGGCCAAGAGACCCAGTACTTC. This codes for CSASQLGGGQETQYF.

Regarding this clonotype: A single base separates this from a much larger clone, so it may be a read error. This rearrangement joins TRBV18 to TRBJ2-1; 10 bases match TRBD2. The CDR3 covers 16 residues. Looked up from germline, CDR1 is KGHSH and CDR2 is LQKENI. CDR3 DNA sequence: TGTGGCAGCTCACCACACAGACTAGCGGGTAACAATGAGCAGTTCTTC. Residues: CGSSPHRLAGNNEQFF. The full variable domain, completed using reference TRBV18 and TRBJ2-1, is NAGVMQNPRHLVRRRGQEARLRCSPMKGHSHVYWYRQLPEEGLKFMVYLQKENIIDESGMPKERFSAEFPKEGPSILRIQQVVRGDSAAYFCGSSPHRLAGNNEQFFGPGTRLTVL.

This clonotype was observed at least ten times. This rearrangement joins TRBV12-3 or TRBV12-4 to TRBJ2-5; D is unclear. The CDR3 spans 14 residues. The ends were cut back, 3 bases at V and 4 bases at J, with 12 bases in the middle. CDR3 sequence (DNA): TGTGCCAGCAGTTTTATGTCTCCGGGAGAGACCCAGTACTTC. Its protein is CASSFMSPGETQYF.

Many counts were recorded for this clonotype. This chain links TRBV29-1 with TRBJ2-7; D is possibly TRBD2 (5 bases). V was cut by 2 bases and J by 2 bases, with 16 bases left in between. There are 15 residues in the CDR3. Germline V gene lookup returns CDR1 SQVTM and CDR2 ANQGSEA. The CDR3 loop reads CSVEIFSGTTYEQYF. For the CDR3, the DNA is TGCAGCGTTGAAATTTTCAGCGGAACAACCTACGAGCAGTACTTC.

This clonotype was observed at least ten times. V and J are TRBV30 and TRBJ2-3, with 7 bases identical to TRBD1. This CDR3 is built from 12 residues. Trimming removed 1 base from V and 8 bases from J; junction bases left unmatched: 3. Germline V gene lookup returns CDR1 GTSNPN and CDR2 SVGIG (reference sequence). The CDR3 here is CAWSADRSTQYF. DNA for the CDR3: TGTGCCTGGAGTGCGGACAGGTCTACGCAGTATTTT. The full variable domain, completed using reference TRBV30 and TRBJ2-3, is SQTIHQWPATLVQPVGSPLSLECTVEGTSNPNLYWYRQAAGRGLQLLFYSVGIGQISSEVPQNLSASRPQDRQFILSSKKLLLSDSGFYLCAWSADRSTQYFGPGTRLTVL.